The source of this TCR beta chain is a study of blood T cell repertoires in COVID-19. About the study: Nucleic acid was either cDNA or gDNA, and it came from T cells, B-cell-depleted T cells, or PBMCs.

TCRdb keeps only in-frame clones here, not all; method: immunoSEQ multiplex PCR. The table includes some 150,000 clones, approximately 86% detected once. V shed 3 bases and J shed 0 bases, with 14 bases lying between them. CDR1 DFQATT and CDR2 SNEGSKA come from the germline V gene (reference sequence). This CDR3 comprises 15 residues. Sequenced sample: peripheral blood. This TCR was recovered from a woman aged 55-75 years with acute or convalescent COVID-19. The chain joins TRBV20-1 to TRBJ2-5; D not resolved. CDR3 sequence (DNA): TGCAGTGCTAGTCTGTTGGGCGCGAACCAAGAGACCCAGTACTTC. Protein product: CSASLLGANQETQYF.